A selection of T cell receptor beta chains follows, all from one sample in a study of prognosis after radiotherapy for stage I lung cancer. A single record per CDR3 protein comes from TCRdb applying MiXCR to the multiplex PCR reads. Counted here are under 20,000 distinct CDR3 sequences, around two fifths occurring once; the ten biggest clones make up about 45%. Sample: PBMCs, taken before or after stereotactic body radiation therapy (not recorded which). The receptor source for this set is a donor aged 50 or older with non-small cell lung cancer. Both conserved end residues are part of each CDR3. The D gene is left open where the match is weak. Only some rows state a clone size, as once, few, many or a class for expanded clones.

D gene	J gene	V gene	CDR3 length	clone size	CDR3 DNA	CDR3 protein
-	TRBJ2-6	TRBV14	17	many	TGTGCCAGCAGCCAAGCTCTGGGCGGGAAAGGGGCCAACGTCCTGACTTTC	CASSQALGGKGANVLTF
TRBD1	TRBJ2-3	TRBV12-3/TRBV12-4	16	-	TGTGCCAGCAGCAATAGACAGGGGGTTTTGGCAGATACGCAGTATTTT	CASSNRQGVLADTQYF
TRBD1	TRBJ1-1	TRBV6-1	17	-	TGTGCCAGCAGTAACAGGGGACAGGGAGGATGGAACACTGAAGCTTTCTTT	CASSNRGQGGWNTEAFF
-	TRBJ2-7	TRBV12-3/TRBV12-4	14	once	TGTGCCAGCAGTTTCCTCGGGAGCTCCTACGAGCAGTACTTC	CASSFLGSSYEQYF
TRBD1	TRBJ1-2	TRBV7-9	15	many	TGTGCCAGCAGACCCGGACAGGGCGGTTGGAATGGCTACACCTTC	CASRPGQGGWNGYTF
-	TRBJ1-5	TRBV7-9	14	-	TGTGCCAGCAGCCGAGGGGGTAGCAATCAGCCCCAGCATTTT	CASSRGGSNQPQHF
-	TRBJ2-7	TRBV7-2	16	-	TGTGCCAGCAGCTCCAGGCTGGGAGGACCCGGCTACGAGCAGTACTTC	CASSSRLGGPGYEQYF
-	TRBJ2-1	TRBV7-8	15	many	TGTGCCAGCAGCTTCACTAGCTCCTCCTACAATGAGCAGTTCTTC	CASSFTSSSYNEQFF
-	TRBJ1-4	TRBV12-3/TRBV12-4	13	-	TGTGCCAGCAGTTTACTGCCGAATGAAAAACTGTTTTTT	CASSLLPNEKLFF
TRBD2	TRBJ2-1	TRBV3-1	18	many	TGTGCCAGCAGCCAAGGGACTAGCGGGGGGGCATACTACAATGAGCAGTTCTTC	CASSQGTSGGAYYNEQFF
-	TRBJ2-2	TRBV27	15	medium-sized	TGTGCCAGCAGTTTAATGGCAGGGGCCACCGGGGAGCTGTTTTTT	CASSLMAGATGELFF
TRBD2	TRBJ2-3	TRBV2	13	many	TGTGCCAACAGTGATGATGGGACTAGCGCGCAGTATTTT	CANSDDGTSAQYF
-	TRBJ1-1	TRBV20-1	12	many	TGCAGTGCTAGTCCAAGACGGACTGAAGCTTTCTTT	CSASPRRTEAFF
-	TRBJ1-1	TRBV5-1	14	many	TGCGCCAGCAGCTTGGCCGAGGGAAGCACTGAAGCTTTCTTT	CASSLAEGSTEAFF
TRBD1	TRBJ2-7	TRBV11-2	14	once	TGTGCCAGCGCTAAACAGGGGGGCCCCTACGAGCAGTACTTC	CASAKQGGPYEQYF
-	TRBJ1-1	TRBV20-1	13	many	TGCAGTGCTTCCCAGGGATCGAACACTGAAGCTTTCTTT	CSASQGSNTEAFF
-	TRBJ1-2	TRBV6-9	14	-	TGTGCCAGCAGTGAAAACAGGATTAACTATGGCTACACCTTC	CASSENRINYGYTF
-	TRBJ2-7	TRBV20-1	12	-	TGCAGTGCTAGCCCACGCTCCTACGAGCAGTACTTC	CSASPRSYEQYF
TRBD2	TRBJ2-5	TRBV6-5	17	-	TGTGCCAGCAGTTACTCGTGGCGGGGGGCCACAAAAGACACCCAGTACTTC	CASSYSWRGATKDTQYF
-	TRBJ1-1	TRBV10-1	13	-	TGCGCCAGCAGTGCTACATTGAACACTGAAGCTTTCTTT	CASSATLNTEAFF
TRBD1	TRBJ2-2	TRBV29-1	14	many	TGCAGCGTTGACGGGGCCAGGGGGACCGGGGAGCTGTTTTTT	CSVDGARGTGELFF
-	TRBJ2-5	TRBV20-1	13	-	TGCAGTGCTAGAATTGGGTGGGGGGAGACCCAGTACTTC	CSARIGWGETQYF
TRBD2	TRBJ2-7	TRBV30	13	medium-sized	TGTGCCTGGAGTGTCTCTAGCGGGCGCGAGCAGTACTTC	CAWSVSSGREQYF
-	TRBJ2-2	TRBV2	13	medium-sized	TGTGCCAGTAGATTATCGGGGACCGGGGAGCTGTTTTTT	CASRLSGTGELFF
-	TRBJ2-7	TRBV5-6	16	many	TGTGCCAGCAGCTTGGATGGGAACCAAATCCTCTACGAGCAGTACTTC	CASSLDGNQILYEQYF
-	TRBJ1-1	TRBV11-1	12	-	TGTGCCAGCAAGGTGGACGCCACTGAAGCTTTCTTT	CASKVDATEAFF
TRBD1	TRBJ2-5	TRBV20-1	14	many	TGCAGTGCTAGAGATGGACAGGGAGGAGAGACCCAGTACTTC	CSARDGQGGETQYF
TRBD2	TRBJ2-3	TRBV19	15	-	TGTGCCAGTAGCCGACTAGCGGGGGGGTCAGATACGCAGTATTTT	CASSRLAGGSDTQYF
TRBD1	TRBJ2-7	TRBV27	14	-	TGTGCCAGCAGGACGGGACCAGGGGGCTACGATCAGTACTTC	CASRTGPGGYDQYF
TRBD1	TRBJ2-7	TRBV6-2/TRBV6-3	15	-	TGTGCCAGAACAGGACAGGGGGCGCTTTCCTACGAGAAGTACTTC	CARTGQGALSYEKYF
-	TRBJ2-7	TRBV12-3/TRBV12-4	14	medium-sized	TGTGCCAGCAGTTTTGGAGGGGGCCGGAACGAGCAGTACTTC	CASSFGGGRNEQYF
-	TRBJ1-1	TRBV5-1	14	many	TGCGCCAGCAGCTTGAGCGCCGCGAACACTGAAGCTTTCTTT	CASSLSAANTEAFF
-	TRBJ1-2	TRBV24-1	15	-	TGTGCCACCAGTGACGCAGGGCGCGAATACTATGGCTACACCTTC	CATSDAGREYYGYTF
-	TRBJ2-5	TRBV7-6	12	many	TGTGCCAGCAGCTTAATGGGGGAGACCCAGTACTTC	CASSLMGETQYF
-	TRBJ1-5	TRBV20-1	15	many	TGCAGTGCTAGAGATAGACGTAATAGCAATCAGCCCCAGCATTTT	CSARDRRNSNQPQHF
-	TRBJ2-5	TRBV6-1	14	medium-sized	TGTGCCAGCAGTCCAGGGTTAGTTAAAGAGACCCAGTACTTC	CASSPGLVKETQYF
TRBD1	TRBJ1-1	TRBV7-9	14	-	TGTGCCAGCAGCCAAGGGACAGCAAACACTGAAGCTTTCTTT	CASSQGTANTEAFF
TRBD1	TRBJ1-6	TRBV5-6	16	-	TGTGCCATCAGCCCGCAGGGGGTTATCTATAATTCACCCCTCCACTTT	CAISPQGVIYNSPLHF
-	TRBJ1-1	TRBV30	16	many	TGTGCCTGGAGCTTAACAGGGAAACTCCCGAACACTGAAGCTTTCTTT	CAWSLTGKLPNTEAFF
-	TRBJ2-1	TRBV12-3/TRBV12-4	13	medium-sized	TGTGCCACCAAGTATCTAGCTACCAATGAGCAGTTCTTC	CATKYLATNEQFF
TRBD2	TRBJ2-2	TRBV2	13	-	TGTGCCAGCAGTTTAAACCTGCAGCGGGAGCCGTTTTTT	CASSLNLQREPFF
-	TRBJ1-2	TRBV28	12	-	TGTGCCAGCAGTCGGGCAGACTATTGCTACACCTTC	CASSRADYCYTF
-	TRBJ2-7	TRBV6-1	13	-	TGTGCCAGCCTCGGGTCGTTGGAGAACGAGCAGTACTTC	CASLGSLENEQYF
-	TRBJ1-2	TRBV15	15	once	TGTGCCACCAGCAGAGATTCCGGGGCCGGTCGGGGCTACACCTTC	CATSRDSGAGRGYTF